This T cell receptor beta chain was observed in a study of blood T cell repertoires in COVID-19. This clone turned up a few times. Generated by immunoSEQ multiplex PCR, the TCRdb table keeps only in-frame clones and is missing some. The table has some 70,000 clones, around 90% seen once; the top ten hold around 6.7%. The CDR3 loop spans 16 amino acids. Trimming cost V 2 bases and J 7 bases; bases outside gene matches: 12. Germline loops: CDR1 WNHNN, CDR2 SYGVQD (reference sequence). The chain carries TRBV10-1 and TRBJ2-7; 9 nucleotides align to TRBD2. The source of this sequence is a man over 45 with active COVID-19. Sequenced input: peripheral blood. The CDR3 sequence: CASSERLAGSMGEQYF. CDR3 DNA: TGCGCCAGCAGTGAGAGGCTAGCGGGGAGCATGGGAGAGCAGTACTTC.